This T cell receptor beta chain was sequenced during a study of shared clonotypes between healthy human individuals. General observations from the study: An anticipated effect of sequencing depth on clonotype sharing among donors was recognized. Among non-shared clonotypes, generation probabilities were lower than among those shared by all four donors.

V was pared by 2 bases and J by 1 base, with 9 bases between. The CDR3 contains 15 residues. Germline V gene sequence: CDR1 SGHRS, CDR2 YFSETQ. CD45RO-negative CD8 cells positively selected for CCR7 made up the naive population, which excluded terminally differentiated effector memory CD45RA+ cells. Donors, without exception, were Caucasian adults residing in Nashville, Tennessee. Details on this clone: As yet, its antigen is unknown. The sample holds other DNA sequences that translate to the same CDR3.

Sequencing used immunoSEQ multiplex PCR; TCRdb keeps in-frame clones, though not all of them. Among approximately 2,200,000 clones listed, more than 85% were seen once. The V gene is TRBV5-1, the J gene TRBJ1-4; D is undetermined. This sequence originates from a man aged 18 to 29 in good health. Some clones in this sample may be carry-over from other donors' samples. Sequenced input: naive CD8+ T cells from PBMCs. In nucleotides, the CDR3 is TGCGCCAGCAGCTTAGACGGAATAACTAATGAAAAACTGTTTTTT. It yields the protein CASSLDGITNEKLFF.